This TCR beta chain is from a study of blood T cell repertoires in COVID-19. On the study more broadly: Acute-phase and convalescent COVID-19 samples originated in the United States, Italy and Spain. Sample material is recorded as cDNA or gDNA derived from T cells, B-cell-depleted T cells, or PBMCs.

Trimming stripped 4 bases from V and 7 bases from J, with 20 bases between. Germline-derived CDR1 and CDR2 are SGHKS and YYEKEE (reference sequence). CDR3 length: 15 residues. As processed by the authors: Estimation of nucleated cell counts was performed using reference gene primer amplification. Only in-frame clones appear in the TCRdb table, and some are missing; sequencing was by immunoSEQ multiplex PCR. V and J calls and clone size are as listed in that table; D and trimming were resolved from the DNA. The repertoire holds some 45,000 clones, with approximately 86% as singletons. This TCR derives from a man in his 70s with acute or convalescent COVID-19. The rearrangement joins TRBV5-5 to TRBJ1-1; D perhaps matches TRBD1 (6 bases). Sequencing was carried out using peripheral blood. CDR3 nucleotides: TGTGCCAGCAGCCGCATACAGGGTCAAGTGGGTGAAGCTTTCTTT. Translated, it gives CASSRIQGQVGEAFF.